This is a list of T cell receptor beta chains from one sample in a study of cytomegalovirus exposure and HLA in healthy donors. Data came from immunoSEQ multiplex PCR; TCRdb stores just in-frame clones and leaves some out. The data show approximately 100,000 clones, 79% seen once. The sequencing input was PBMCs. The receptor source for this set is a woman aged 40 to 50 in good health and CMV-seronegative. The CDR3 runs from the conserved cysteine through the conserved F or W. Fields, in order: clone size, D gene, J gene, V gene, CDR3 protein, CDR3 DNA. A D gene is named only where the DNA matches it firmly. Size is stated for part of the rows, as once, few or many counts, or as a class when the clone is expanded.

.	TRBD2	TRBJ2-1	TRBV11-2	CASSLDSGGHEQFF	TGTGCCAGCAGCTTAGATAGCGGGGGCCATGAGCAGTTCTTC
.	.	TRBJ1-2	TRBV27	CASSSLPGSYGYTF	TGTGCCAGCAGTAGTTTACCGGGGAGCTATGGCTACACCTTC
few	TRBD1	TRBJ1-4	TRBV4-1	CASSPWTGKEKLFF	TGCGCCAGCAGCCCCTGGACAGGGAAGGAAAAACTGTTTTTT
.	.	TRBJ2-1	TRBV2	CASSEEERSSYNEQFF	TGTGCCAGCAGTGAAGAGGAGCGAAGCTCCTACAATGAGCAGTTCTTC
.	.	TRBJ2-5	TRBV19	CASSMGGSETQETQYF	TGTGCCAGTAGTATGGGTGGTAGCGAGACACAAGAGACCCAGTACTTC
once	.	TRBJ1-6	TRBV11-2	CASRTPGLSPLHF	TGTGCCAGCCGTACTCCAGGTCTTTCACCCCTCCACTTT
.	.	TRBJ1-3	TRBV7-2	CASSKGGVASSGNTIYF	TGTGCCAGCAGCAAGGGAGGGGTCGCCTCCTCTGGAAACACCATATATTTT
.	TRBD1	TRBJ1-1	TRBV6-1	CASSTRQGNTEAFF	TGTGCCAGCAGTACCCGACAGGGGAACACTGAAGCTTTCTTT
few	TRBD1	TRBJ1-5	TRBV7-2	CASSLDRGSNQPQHF	TGTGCCAGCAGCTTAGACAGGGGGAGCAATCAGCCCCAGCATTTT
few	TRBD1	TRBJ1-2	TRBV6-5	CASSYALWTGGYGYTF	TGTGCCAGCAGTTACGCCCTTTGGACAGGGGGGTATGGCTACACCTTC
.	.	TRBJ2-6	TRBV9	CASSVPNSVLTF	TGTGCCAGCAGCGTACCCAATAGCGTCCTGACTTTC
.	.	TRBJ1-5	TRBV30	CAWNQGGNQPQHF	TGTGCCTGGAATCAGGGTGGCAATCAGCCCCAGCATTTT